This passage covers 19 T cell receptor beta chains from one sample sequenced in a study of cytomegalovirus exposure and HLA in healthy donors (dated by TCRdb to 2016 to 2017). Receptor libraries were prepared by the immunoSEQ multiplex PCR assay. For the multiplex PCR, a mixture combining 60 forward primers for TCR Vbeta segments and 13 reverse primers for TCR Jbeta segments was used. TCRdb took this table from immuneACCESS and kept in-frame rearrangements with V and J called. Such tables lack part of the clones; where checked against another copy, unresolved V genes explain under half of the gap, and the rest is unexplained. Across this sample there are 95,000 to 150,000 clones, with under 90% seen only once. Jointly, the top ten make up approximately 8.8% of the sample. The specimen was PBMCs. These receptors were obtained from a female donor in good health and CMV-seropositive.

The gene calls are TRBV9 and TRBJ1-6; a weak D match, TRBD1 (5 bases). CDR1 is SGDLS and CDR2 is YYNGEE in the germline V gene. V gave up 0 bases and J gave up 7 bases, with 11 bases separating them. The CDR3 is 15 residues long. The CDR3 is CASSVEGARNSPLHF. CDR3 DNA: TGTGCCAGCAGCGTAGAAGGGGCTCGGAATTCACCCCTCCACTTT.

This clone has only one observation. The J gene is TRBJ1-1, the V gene TRBV4-1; D remains ambiguous. Between the trimmed V and J ends, which lost 2 bases and 3 bases, there was a span of 10 bases. CDR1 MGHRA and CDR2 YSYEKL come from the germline V gene. This CDR3 spans 14 amino acids. The CDR3 bases are TGCGCCAGCAGCCAAAGGTGGAGGGACACTGAAGCTTTCTTT. The encoded protein is CASSQRWRDTEAFF.

The chain carries TRBV6-5 and TRBJ1-1, with 8 bases aligning to TRBD1. The CDR3 loop spans 14 amino acids. Germline V lookup: CDR1 MNHEY, CDR2 SVGAGI. The trim removed 4 bases at V and 5 bases at J, leaving 6 bases unmatched. In DNA form, the CDR3 reads TGTGCCAGCAGTTTACAGGGGGTATGGACTGAAGCTTTCTTT. Translation gives CASSLQGVWTEAFF.

This clone is a singleton in its sample. This chain connects TRBV11-2 to TRBJ2-2; D possibly corresponds to TRBD1 (6 bases). Germline V gives CDR1 SGHAT, CDR2 FQNNGV. V lost 2 bases to trimming and J lost 7 bases, with 8 bases between them. This CDR3 contains 13 residues. The CDR3 loop reads CASSLTGIGELFF. The CDR3 nucleotides read TGTGCCAGCAGCTTAACAGGGATCGGGGAGCTGTTTTTT.

This chain links TRBV7-3 with TRBJ1-2; D is unresolved. V was clipped by 0 bases and J by 3 bases, with 14 bases between them. The CDR3 is 16 residues long. Germline lookup yields CDR1 SGHTA and CDR2 FQGTGA. This CDR3 reads CASSLTESRDHYGYTF. The DNA for the CDR3 is TGTGCCAGCAGCTTAACAGAGTCGCGGGATCACTATGGCTACACCTTC.

In this sample, this clone turned up once. The V call is TRBV4-1, the J call TRBJ1-2; D uncertain. The CDR3 runs 14 residues. Germline assignment: CDR1 MGHRA and CDR2 YSYEKL. V shed 1 base and J shed 4 bases, with 10 bases lying between them. Written as DNA, the CDR3 is TGCGCCAGCAGCCAAGGAGCGGGATCCTATGGCTACACCTTC. It specifies CASSQGAGSYGYTF.

This clone was detected only once. V is TRBV18 and J is TRBJ1-1, with D maybe TRBD1 (5 bases). The length of the CDR3 is 15 residues. CDR1 is KGHSH and CDR2 is LQKENI in the germline V gene. Between the trimmed V and J ends, which lost 3 bases and 3 bases, there was a span of 14 bases. In nucleotides, the CDR3 is TGTGCCAGCTCACCGCTGAATAGGGGTGACACTGAAGCTTTCTTT. It translates to CASSPLNRGDTEAFF.

This clone was seen more than once but under ten times. The rearrangement links TRBV7-2 to TRBJ2-2; 9 nucleotides match TRBD2. After removal of 5 bases from V and 9 bases from J, the junction contained 1 base not matched to a gene. Germline CDR1 and CDR2: SGHTA and FQGNSA. The CDR3 is 12 amino acids. Written as DNA, the CDR3 is TGTGCCAGCAGCGGGACTAGCCGGGAGCTGTTTTTT. This sequence encodes CASSGTSRELFF.

The chain links TRBV30 to TRBJ1-1; D uncertain. The CDR3 is 13 residues long. The germline gives CDR1 GTSNPN, CDR2 SVGIG (reference sequence). Trimming removed 0 bases from V and 1 base from J, with 6 bases in between. As DNA, the CDR3 is TGTGCCTGGAGTGTACATCCGAACACTGAAGCTTTCTTT. Protein sequence: CAWSVHPNTEAFF.

V is TRBV7-9 and J is TRBJ1-1; the D gene is possibly TRBD1 (6 bases). The CDR3 has 15 residues. V was trimmed by 4 bases and J by 9 bases, leaving 21 bases between them. CDR1 is SEHNR and CDR2 is FQNEAQ in the germline V gene (reference sequence). CDR3: CASSSGGQTFYQAFF. CDR3 nucleotide sequence: TGTGCCAGCAGCTCGGGAGGACAGACGTTTTATCAAGCTTTCTTT. Filled out from reference TRBV7-9 and TRBJ1-1, the complete variable domain reads DTGVSQNPRHKITKRGQNVTFRCDPISEHNRLYWYRQTLGQGPEFLTYFQNEAQLEKSRLLSDRFSAERPKGSFSTLEIQRTEQGDSAMYLCASSSGGQTFYQAFFGQGTRLTVV.

The rearrangement links TRBV11-1 to TRBJ2-5, with 10 bases identical to TRBD2. After removal of 5 bases from V and 5 bases from J, the junction contained 2 bases not matched to a gene. The CDR3 spans 13 residues. The germline gives CDR1 SGHAT, CDR2 FQDESV (reference sequence). DNA for the CDR3: TGTGCCAGCAGCAAGGGACTAGCGGAGACCCAGTACTTC. Protein: CASSKGLAETQYF. Variable domain in full (rest from reference TRBV11-1 and TRBJ2-5): EAEVAQSPRYKITEKSQAVAFWCDPISGHATLYWYRQILGQGPELLVQFQDESVVDDSQLPKDRFSAERLKGVDSTLKIQPAELGDSAMYLCASSKGLAETQYFGPGTRLLVL.

This chain uses TRBV5-6 with TRBJ1-3; D call uncertain. The CDR3 is 13 residues long. CDR1 is SGHDT and CDR2 is YYEEEE in the germline V gene. V was clipped by 0 bases and J by 4 bases, with 5 bases between them. CDR3 amino acids: CASSLGPGNTIYF. The CDR3 DNA is TGTGCCAGCAGCTTGGGTCCGGGAAACACCATATATTTT.

This clone was detected a few times. This chain uses TRBV7-9 with TRBJ1-1; 7 bases are a match to TRBD1. The CDR3 is 15 amino acids. Losses at the gene ends were 7 bases for V and 1 base for J; bases not matched to a gene: 9. Germline CDR1 SEHNR, CDR2 FQNEAQ (reference sequence). The CDR3 sequence is CASTKRGQANTEAFF. In DNA form, the CDR3 reads TGTGCCAGCACCAAACGCGGACAGGCGAACACTGAAGCTTTCTTT.

The chain uses TRBV6-1 and TRBJ2-7; no definite D call. V was shortened by 0 bases and J by 2 bases, with 11 bases between the two germline ends. The CDR3 consists of 15 residues. From germline, CDR1 is MNHNS and CDR2 SASEGT. In nucleotides, the CDR3 is TGTGCCAGCAGTGAAGCTGAACATCAAGCCTACGAGCAGTACTTC. It yields the protein CASSEAEHQAYEQYF.

The CDR3, as DNA: TGTGCCAGCAGTCGGACAGGGGGCGCAAATCAGCCCCAGCATTTT. It specifies CASSRTGGANQPQHF. The V call is TRBV6-5, the J call TRBJ1-5, with 11 bases matching TRBD1. The germline V gene encodes CDR1 MNHEY and CDR2 SVGAGI. The CDR3 contains 15 residues. V trimming: 5 bases; J trimming: 4 bases; junction bases outside the gene matches: 4.

The rearrangement joins TRBV9 to TRBJ2-5, with a possible D match to TRBD2 (6 bases). The CDR3 runs 15 residues. Germline V lookup: CDR1 SGDLS, CDR2 YYNGEE. V lost 2 bases to trimming and J lost 0 bases, with 11 bases between them. In DNA, the CDR3 is TGTGCCAGCAGCGTTTTGGGGGGTTACCAAGAGACCCAGTACTTC. Translation: CASSVLGGYQETQYF.

The chain joins TRBV4-1 to TRBJ2-2, with 9 bases aligning to TRBD1. CDR1 is MGHRA and CDR2 is YSYEKL in the germline V gene. V trimming: 6 bases; J trimming: 7 bases; junction bases outside the gene matches: 9. CDR3 length: 15 residues. In DNA, the CDR3 is TGCGCCAGCAGTCGGGGGACAGGGTATGACGGGGAGCTGTTTTTT. Translating gives CASSRGTGYDGELFF.

The chain joins TRBV7-2 to TRBJ1-1; tentative D call: TRBD1 (5 bases). CDR3 size: 16 residues. The V end was cut by 0 bases, the J end by 4 bases, with 15 bases between. The germline V gene encodes CDR1 SGHTA and CDR2 FQGNSA. CDR3: CASSLALSQGGTEAFF. In DNA form, the CDR3 reads TGTGCCAGCAGCTTAGCGCTGTCCCAGGGAGGCACTGAAGCTTTCTTT.

The chain has TRBV10-3 and TRBJ1-1; no reliable D call. Trimming stripped 3 bases from V and 0 bases from J, with 14 bases between. Germline V gene sequence: CDR1 ENHRY, CDR2 SYGVKD. The CDR3 runs 16 residues. CDR3 protein: CAISDPNESLNTEAFF. In nucleotides, the CDR3 is TGTGCCATCAGTGACCCTAATGAGTCCCTGAACACTGAAGCTTTCTTT.